The rows below give T cell receptor beta chains drawn from one sample of a study of a mutant IDH1 vaccine in newly diagnosed glioma. Here immunoSEQ multiplex PCR was the method, and the copy in TCRdb shows in-frame clones only, minus some. The profile covers roughly 51,000 clones, with approximately 84% appearing a single time and 4.3% taken by the ten largest. Their antigens are not known. The source material was PBMCs, sampled from a glioma patient whose treatment included an IDH1 peptide vaccine. The receptors were sampled from a woman aged 25 to 39 with glioma. Some clones in this sample may be carry-over from other donors' samples. CDR3s include the opening cysteine and the closing phenylalanine or tryptophan. Each record gives: V gene, clone size, CDR3 protein. Expanded clones are given a class, and other clones once, few, many or no size at all.

TRBV6-6	NA	CASRRGALQDSYEQYF
TRBV6-5	NA	CASSYEQGIVLNEQFF
TRBV2	NA	CASSQGFNQPQHF
TRBV5-5	NA	CASSLSSAYEQYF
TRBV30	few	CAWNTGGGIAFF
TRBV6-5	NA	CASSYRTSGMETQYF
TRBV27	NA	CASSGGDRDPNEQFF
TRBV4-1	NA	CASSQNRGSYEQYF
TRBV5-6	NA	CASSSGLAGSVYEQYF
TRBV6-1	once	CASSDLAGGVETQYF
TRBV25-1	few	CASSRDRDTEAFF
TRBV11-1	NA	CASSLSETQYF
TRBV29-1	NA	CSVVGTRDGYTF
TRBV29-1	NA	CSVAGRRWDTEAFF
TRBV27	NA	CASGTPNTGELFF
TRBV6-5	NA	CASSYESGTTGELFF
TRBV9	NA	CASSVSGSGQETQYF
TRBV7-6	NA	CASSLGSGSLGTNEKLFF
TRBV25-1	NA	CASKRGQETQYF
TRBV27	NA	CASSTRQGHRTGELFF
TRBV7-2	NA	CASNQNWEGMITGELFF